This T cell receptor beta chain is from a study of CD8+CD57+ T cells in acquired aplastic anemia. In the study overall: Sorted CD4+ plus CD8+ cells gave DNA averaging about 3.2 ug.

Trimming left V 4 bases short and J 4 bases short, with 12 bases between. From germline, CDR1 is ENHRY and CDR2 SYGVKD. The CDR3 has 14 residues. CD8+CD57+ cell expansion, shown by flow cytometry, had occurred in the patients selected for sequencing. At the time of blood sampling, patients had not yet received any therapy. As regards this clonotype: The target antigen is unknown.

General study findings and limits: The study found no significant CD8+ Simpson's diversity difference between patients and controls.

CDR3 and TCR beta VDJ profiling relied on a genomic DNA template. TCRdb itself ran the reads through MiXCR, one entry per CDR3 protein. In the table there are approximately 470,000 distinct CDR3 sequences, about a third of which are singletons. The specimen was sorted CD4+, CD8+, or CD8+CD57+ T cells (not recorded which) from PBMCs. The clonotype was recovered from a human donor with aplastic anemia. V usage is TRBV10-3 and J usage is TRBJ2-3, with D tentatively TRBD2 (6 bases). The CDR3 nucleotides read TGTGCCATCAGTGGTAGCGGAGGGGCAGATACGCAGTATTTT. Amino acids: CAISGSGGADTQYF.